This T cell receptor beta chain stems from a study of human CD8 memory T cell subsets. Study-level points and caveats: Stem-like memory and precursor exhausted T cells had similarly high diversity, unlike effector memory cells.

The CDR3 totals 18 residues. Germline V CDR1 and CDR2: MNHEY, SMNVEV (reference sequence). PBMC were sourced from healthy-donor buffy coats. UMI-labeled 5' RACE yielded the TCR beta libraries. No DNA is given; TCRdb re-called the 5' RACE reads and lists each CDR3 protein once. Its clone listing holds about 10,000 distinct CDR3 sequences. About this clonotype: Its specificity is not known.

This receptor was obtained from a human donor in good health. The chain is built from TRBV27 and TRBJ1-2; TCRdb's D call of TRBD1 is untestable without DNA. The sample was CD8+ T cells from PBMCs. The chain's CDR3 is CASSSQVSRDRGLYGYTF.